Following are 10 T cell receptor beta chains from one sample sequenced in a study of T cell responses to AZD1222 COVID-19 vaccine (dated by TCRdb to the early 2020s). Library preparation used the immunoSEQ multiplex PCR assay. Imported from immuneACCESS, the table was reduced by TCRdb to in-frame sequences with V and J called. These copies leave out some clones; in studies compared against another copy, an unresolved V gene accounts for under half, and the cause of the remainder is not known. In all, the sample holds around 130,000 clones, and around nine tenths of those were seen once. Approximately 4.5% of the sample is held by the ten biggest clonotypes. The time point label for this specimen denotes: baseline before first vaccination. Sequencing was performed on peripheral blood, taken on day 0 of AZD1222 vaccination. These receptors were collected from an adult in good health.

This clone was seen just once. The chain has TRBV11-2 and TRBJ2-5; TRBD1 aligns across 7 bases. The germline V gene has CDR1 SGHAT and CDR2 FQNNGV. V shed 5 bases, J shed 4 bases, and the junction held 10 bases outside the gene matches. The CDR3 runs to 15 residues. Here the CDR3 reads CASSASRQGSETQYF. CDR3 nucleotides: TGTGCCAGCAGCGCGAGTCGACAGGGCTCAGAGACCCAGTACTTC.

This clone was recorded only once. In nucleotides, the CDR3 is TGTGCCAGCAGCTGGGGCAGGAAAAATGGCTACACCTTC. It yields the protein CASSWGRKNGYTF. The chain uses TRBV5-6 and TRBJ1-2; weak D call: TRBD1 (5 bases). The CDR3 is 13 residues long. Trimming took off 3 bases at V and 6 bases at J, with 12 bases between the two ends. The germline V gene has CDR1 SGHDT and CDR2 YYEEEE. Supplemented by reference TRBV5-6 and TRBJ1-2, the full variable domain reads DAGVTQSPTHLIKTRGQQVTLRCSPKSGHDTVSWYQQALGQGPQFIFQYYEEEERQRGNFPDRFSGHQFPNYSSELNVNALLLGDSALYLCASSWGRKNGYTFGSGTRLTVV.

The chain carries TRBV5-1 and TRBJ1-1; possible D gene TRBD1, 5 bases. This CDR3 comprises 14 residues. The V and J ends lost 0 bases and 5 bases respectively, with 11 bases between them. CDR1 SGHRS and CDR2 YFSETQ come from the germline V gene. In DNA form, the CDR3 reads TGCGCCAGCAGCTTGGTTAGGGGTGGAACTGAAGCTTTCTTT. Translated, it gives CASSLVRGGTEAFF.

This chain links TRBV18 with TRBJ2-5; 7 positions match TRBD1. Germline CDR1 KGHSH, CDR2 LQKENI. V dropped 2 bases and J dropped 5; count of bases not matched to a gene: 14. The CDR3 is made up of 17 amino acids. The CDR3 sequence: CASSPKGDRAFMETQYF. For the CDR3, the DNA is TGTGCCAGCTCACCAAAGGGCGACAGGGCCTTCATGGAGACCCAGTACTTC.

This clone came up once. The chain uses TRBV28 and TRBJ2-3; possible D gene TRBD2, 6 bases. The CDR3 is made up of 15 amino acids. The ends were cut back, 3 bases at V and 9 bases at J, with 19 bases in the middle. Looked up from germline, CDR1 is MDHEN and CDR2 is SYDVKM. This CDR3 is CASSLRRDRSRTQYF. The CDR3 nucleotides read TGTGCCAGCAGTTTGCGGCGGGATCGTTCAAGAACGCAGTATTTT.

This CDR3 is CASSLVGQTINTEAFF. CDR3 bases: TGCGCCAGCAGCTTGGTCGGGCAGACCATCAACACTGAAGCTTTCTTT. The chain employs TRBV5-1 and TRBJ1-1; no clear D. The germline gives CDR1 SGHRS, CDR2 YFSETQ. CDR3 length: 16 residues. Trimming pared 0 bases from V and 2 bases from J, leaving 14 bases between.

V and J are TRBV6-4 and TRBJ1-1; TRBD1 is a possible D gene (5 bases). V was shortened by 2 bases and J by 6 bases, with 10 bases between the two germline ends. The CDR3 has 13 amino acids. Germline V gives CDR1 MRHNA, CDR2 SNTAGT. DNA for the CDR3: TGTGCCAGCAGTGACCTAGAGACAGCTGAAGCTTTCTTT. This encodes CASSDLETAEAFF.

This clone was seen a single time. V usage is TRBV29-1 and J usage is TRBJ1-1; TRBD1 might be the D (5 bases). The germline V gene encodes CDR1 SQVTM and CDR2 ANQGSEA. CDR3 length: 16 amino acids. Trimming took off 3 bases at V and 0 bases at J, with 17 bases between the two ends. The chain's CDR3 is CSVEDAGGRMNTEAFF. The CDR3 nucleotides read TGCAGCGTTGAGGATGCCGGGGGGAGAATGAACACTGAAGCTTTCTTT.

The rearrangement uses TRBV5-4 and TRBJ2-1; 12 bases align to TRBD1. CDR3 length equals 17 residues. Germline CDR1 and CDR2: SGHNT and YYREEE (reference sequence). V shed 0 bases, J shed 12 bases, and the junction held 13 bases outside the gene matches. Here the CDR3 reads CASSLATGQGARSRQFF. CDR3 bases: TGTGCCAGCAGCTTGGCCACGGGACAGGGGGCGCGTTCTAGGCAGTTCTTC.

This clone was observed once. V usage is TRBV7-9 and J usage is TRBJ2-7; 10 bases align to TRBD2. CDR3 length equals 15 residues. Germline CDR1 is SEHNR and CDR2 is FQNEAQ (reference sequence). V lost 3 bases to trimming and J lost 6 bases; unmatched junction nucleotides: 8. CDR3 sequence reads: CASSFHRLAGAEQYF. In DNA form, the CDR3 reads TGTGCCAGCAGCTTCCACAGGCTAGCGGGAGCCGAGCAGTACTTC.